This TCR beta chain comes out of a study of cytomegalovirus exposure and HLA in healthy donors. Study summary: Within an early data release were 65 million to 90 million unique TCRs drawn from HLA-typed donors. Findings and caveats of the study: Most of the TCR beta V segments (in an earlier analysis) were productive either about 90% or about 30% of the time. DRB1 showed the most TCR associations and HLA-C the fewest in a later analysis, as rates varied by HLA locus. From TCR beta sequences, most subjects' HLA-A and HLA-B alleles were reportedly predicted accurately.

Concerning this clone: Its specificity is unknown.

Vbeta (60) and Jbeta (13) primers were used in the PCR. Assay used: immunoSEQ multiplex PCR; TCRdb lists only in-frame clones, some missing. This sample lists around 88,000 clones; its ten largest clones have about 5.5%. There are 14 residues in the CDR3. Per germline, CDR1 KGHSY and CDR2 FQNENV. V lost 5 bases to trimming and J lost 10 bases; unmatched junction nucleotides: 7. Sequenced sample: PBMCs. The sequence came from a girl aged 5-17 years in good health and CMV-seropositive. This chain joins TRBV16 and TRBJ2-1; the match to TRBD1 covers 11 bases. CDR3 amino acids: CASSGGQGGYEQFF. As DNA, the CDR3 is TGTGCCAGCAGCGGGGGACAGGGGGGTTACGAGCAGTTCTTC.